Shown below are 27 T cell receptor beta chains from a single sample sequenced in a study of T cell repertoires in cytomegalovirus infection (dated by TCRdb to the late 2010s). The instrument was an Illumina HiSeq 1500. TCRdb ran its own pipeline on the public reads, namely fastp trimming at Q25 and MiXCR clone calling, and kept in-frame beta chains. Rows are combined by CDR3 protein, so each entry shows the most common genes and DNA. For this sample the table gives about 680,000 distinct CDR3 sequences, of which 20% to 25% were detected only once. The ten most abundant clones make up 7% to 9% of the sample. Sequencing was performed on CD8+ T cells from PBMCs. The receptors were gathered from a human donor in good health (CMV status not recorded). Some clones in this sample may be carry-over from other donors' samples.

This clonotype was counted at least ten times. The chain joins TRBV6-2 or TRBV6-3 to TRBJ2-5; 11 positions match TRBD2. Germline lookup yields CDR1 MNHEY and CDR2 SVGEGT. The V gene end was trimmed by 4 bases and the J gene end by 0 bases; junction bases not matched to a gene: 4. The CDR3 length is 16 residues. CDR3 sequence (DNA): TGTGCCAGCAGTTTTCCGGGACTAGCGGACCAAGAGACCCAGTACTTC. Translated, it gives CASSFPGLADQETQYF.

In this sample, this clonotype turned up many times. The rearrangement uses TRBV7-2 and TRBJ1-5; no clear D. This CDR3 contains 15 residues. CDR1 and CDR2 (germline): SGHTA, FQGNSA. V was trimmed by 5 bases and J by 0 bases, leaving 11 bases between them. The CDR3 DNA sequence: TGTGCCAGCAGCCCGGGCCCGTATAGCAATCAGCCCCAGCATTTT. It codes for CASSPGPYSNQPQHF. Looking up the rest from reference TRBV7-2 and TRBJ1-5 gives the full variable domain: GAGVSQSPSNKVTEKGKDVELRCDPISGHTALYWYRQSLGQGLEFLIYFQGNSAPDKSGLPSDRFSAERTGGSVSTLTIQRTQQEDSAVYLCASSPGPYSNQPQHFGDGTRLSIL.

This chain uses TRBV20-1 with TRBJ2-5; weak D call: TRBD1 (5 bases). V lost 4 bases and J 2 bases, leaving 17 bases between the germline ends. The CDR3 is 15 residues long. In germline, CDR1 is DFQATT, CDR2 SNEGSKA (reference sequence). CDR3 DNA: TGCAGTGCTATGGCAGGGTCTAAGGAACAAGAGACCCAGTACTTC. It yields the protein CSAMAGSKEQETQYF.

On this clonotype: Sequence at one end of the junction differs from germline and may be a read error. The V call is TRBV7-7, the J call TRBJ1-1; 7 bases agree with TRBD1. The CDR3 covers 13 residues. Germline CDR1 and CDR2: SSHAT and FNYEAQ (reference sequence). The CDR3, as DNA: TGTGCTAGCAGCACTGGAGGGGGCCCTGAAGCTTTCTTT. The encoded protein is CASSTGGGPEAFF.

The rearrangement uses TRBV27 and TRBJ2-7, with TRBD1 matching 8 bases. The CDR3 is 15 residues long. V shed 3 bases and J 2 bases; nucleotides not matched to a gene: 6. Germline values: CDR1 MNHEY, CDR2 SMNVEV (reference sequence). Here the CDR3 reads CASSFRQGLAYEQYF. CDR3 nucleotides: TGTGCCAGCAGTTTTCGACAGGGGCTTGCCTACGAGCAGTACTTC.

The chain joins TRBV6-2 or TRBV6-3 to TRBJ1-5; D unclear. Per germline, CDR1 MNHEY and CDR2 SVGEGT. The CDR3 totals 14 residues. The V gene lost 7 bases and the J gene lost 0 bases, with 10 bases spanning the gap. The DNA of the CDR3 is TGTGCCAGCACGGGGAGATATAGCAATCAGCCCCAGCATTTT. Translated, it gives CASTGRYSNQPQHF.

Concerning this clonotype: A much larger clone sits a single nucleotide away, making a read error possible. The V gene is TRBV7-6, the J gene TRBJ2-7; no clear D. The V and J ends lost 4 bases and 3 bases respectively, with 7 bases between them. This CDR3 comprises 12 residues. CDR1 and CDR2 from the germline V gene are SGHVS and FNYEAQ. This CDR3 is CASSSQFYEQYF. The CDR3 DNA follows: TGTGCCAGCAGCTCCCAGTTCTACGAGCAGTACTTC.

This clonotype has at least ten counts. This chain connects TRBV4-3 to TRBJ2-1; D gene unclear. V was shortened by 1 base and J by 3 bases, with 10 bases between the two germline ends. The germline V gene encodes CDR1 LGHNA and CDR2 YSLEER. There are 15 residues in the CDR3. The CDR3 reads CASSQAPDRYNEQFF. The DNA of the CDR3 is TGCGCCAGCAGCCAAGCCCCGGACCGCTACAATGAGCAGTTCTTC.

This clonotype was observed at least ten times. The rearrangement joins TRBV7-2 to TRBJ2-2; the D gene could be TRBD1 or TRBD2 (5 bases each). Germline V gives CDR1 SGHTA, CDR2 FQGNSA. V was cut by 3 bases and J by 6 bases, with 8 bases left in between. This CDR3 is built from 13 residues. CDR3 sequence: CASSFVGAGELFF. CDR3 nucleotide sequence: TGTGCCAGCAGCTTCGTGGGGGCCGGGGAGCTGTTTTTT.

The chain joins TRBV19 to TRBJ2-7, with D tentatively TRBD2 (6 bases). The CDR3 contains 15 residues. Looked up from germline, CDR1 is LNHDA and CDR2 is SQIVND (reference sequence). The V and J ends lost 5 bases and 6 bases respectively, with 20 bases between them. CDR3 nucleotide sequence: TGTGCCAGTAGTCCCGGGGGACCTTCGAGTTTCGAGCAGTACTTC. Protein product: CASSPGGPSSFEQYF.

The chain carries TRBV6-2 or TRBV6-3 and TRBJ2-2, with D unclear. With 6 bases removed from V and 6 bases from J, the gap between germline ends came to 11 bases. This CDR3 spans 13 amino acids. Germline V gene lookup returns CDR1 MNHEY and CDR2 SVGEGT. The CDR3 bases are TGTGCCAGCAGCCCTACCTGGGCCGGGGAGCTGTTTTTT. This sequence encodes CASSPTWAGELFF.

This clonotype was observed a handful of times. The chain couples TRBV20-1 to TRBJ1-4; D is unclear. Germline V CDR1 and CDR2: DFQATT, SNEGSKA (reference sequence). V dropped 3 bases and J dropped 8 bases, with 22 bases sitting between them. The CDR3 consists of 16 residues. The DNA of the CDR3 is TGCAGTGCTAGGGGAATCCGAACCGAGCGAGGAGAAAAACTGTTTTTT. Its translation is CSARGIRTERGEKLFF.

V usage is TRBV29-1 and J usage is TRBJ2-7; D might be TRBD1 (5 bases). Germline values: CDR1 SQVTM, CDR2 ANQGSEA. The V gene lost 7 bases and the J gene lost 3 bases, with 13 bases spanning the gap. The CDR3 is 12 residues long. This CDR3 reads CSASVGDYEQYV. In DNA, the CDR3 is TGCAGCGCGAGTGTAGGGGACTACGAGCAGTACGTC.

The chain uses TRBV20-1 and TRBJ2-1, with D possibly TRBD1 on 6 matching bases. The CDR3 runs to 15 residues. V lost 0 bases to trimming and J lost 6 bases, with 15 bases between them. Germline CDR1 DFQATT, CDR2 SNEGSKA (reference sequence). CDR3 residues: CSARDLGGWGNEQFF. DNA of the CDR3: TGCAGTGCTAGAGACTTAGGGGGTTGGGGCAATGAGCAGTTCTTC.

This clonotype turned up a few times. This rearrangement joins TRBV20-1 to TRBJ2-7, with 7 nucleotides matching TRBD2. From germline, CDR1 is DFQATT and CDR2 SNEGSKA (reference sequence). Germline trimming cut 6 bases from V and 0 bases from J; bases unmatched to any gene: 8. The CDR3 is 14 residues long. The CDR3 loop reads CSAGWEGLSYEQYF. The CDR3 nucleotides are TGCAGTGCGGGGTGGGAGGGGCTCTCCTACGAGCAGTACTTC.

This clonotype was detected a few times. V gene TRBV6-2 or TRBV6-3 combines with J gene TRBJ2-7; 10 positions agree with TRBD1. Losses at the gene ends were 2 bases for V and 0 bases for J; bases not matched to a gene: 1. This CDR3 is built from 15 residues. CDR1 is MNHEY and CDR2 is SVGEGT in the germline V gene. The CDR3 reads CASSYRDRGSYEQYV. For the CDR3, the DNA is TGTGCCAGCAGTTACCGGGACAGGGGCTCCTACGAGCAGTACGTC.

This clonotype was counted at least ten times. The V call is TRBV7-8, the J call TRBJ1-2; no reliable D call. Per germline, CDR1 SGHVS and CDR2 FQNEAQ. Trimming pared 4 bases from V and 4 bases from J, leaving 13 bases between. This CDR3 comprises 14 residues. For the CDR3, the DNA is TGTGCCAGCAGCTCGGAGGCCGTCAGCTATGGCTACACCTTC. Translating gives CASSSEAVSYGYTF.

This clonotype occurred many times. This chain joins TRBV7-8 and TRBJ2-1; D unresolved. Trimming removed 0 bases at V and 6 bases at J, with 0 bases between. This CDR3 is built from 11 residues. Germline values: CDR1 SGHVS, CDR2 FQNEAQ. CDR3: CASSLANEQFF. The CDR3 DNA follows: TGTGCCAGCAGCTTAGCCAATGAGCAGTTCTTC.

This clonotype has a handful of counts. The CDR3, as DNA: TGTGCCAGCAGTGAAAGAAGGACAGGGGTAATCTCCTACGAGCAGTACGTC. Amino acid sequence: CASSERRTGVISYEQYV. The chain has TRBV2 and TRBJ2-7; 9 nucleotides match TRBD1. V lost 2 bases and J lost 0; bases outside the gene matches: 8. This CDR3 comprises 17 residues. CDR1 SNHLY and CDR2 FYNNEI come from the germline V gene.

This clonotype has more than one count but fewer than ten. The J gene is TRBJ2-7, the V gene TRBV15, with TRBD2 matching 13 bases. CDR3 length: 16 amino acids. Germline trimming cut 2 bases from V and 3 bases from J; bases unmatched to any gene: 4. CDR1 and CDR2 (germline): LNHNV, YYDKDF (reference sequence). The CDR3 here is CATSRPGLAGDYEQYF. In DNA form, the CDR3 reads TGTGCCACCAGCAGACCTGGACTAGCGGGGGACTACGAGCAGTACTTC.

As for this clonotype: Sequence at one end of the junction differs from germline and may be a read error. This chain joins TRBV29-1 and TRBJ2-1, with 8 bases lining up with TRBD2. CDR3 length: 15 amino acids. The V gene's germline CDR1 is SQVTM and CDR2 ANQGSEA. The chain's CDR3 is CSVEGWRGANNEQLF. CDR3 DNA sequence: TGCAGCGTTGAAGGGTGGCGGGGGGCCAACAATGAGCAGCTCTTC.

This clonotype was observed a handful of times. The chain uses TRBV20-1 and TRBJ2-5; TRBD2 might be the D (6 bases). The V and J ends lost 4 bases and 4 bases respectively, with 19 bases between them. This CDR3 spans 15 amino acids. Germline V gives CDR1 DFQATT, CDR2 SNEGSKA (reference sequence). For the CDR3, the DNA is TGCAGTGCTAAAGCCGAGACTAGTTTAGGAGAGACCCAGTACTTC. This sequence encodes CSAKAETSLGETQYF.

Points on this clonotype: This may come from a read error, since a much larger clone is one base off. V is TRBV7-6 and J is TRBJ2-7; D remains ambiguous. This CDR3 spans 16 amino acids. Trimming left V 0 bases short and J 5 bases short, with 17 bases between. CDR1 SGHVS and CDR2 FNYEAQ come from the germline V gene. CDR3 nucleotide sequence: TGTGCCAGCAGCTTAGCCAGAGCCGAGCCCCAGGACGAGCAGTACGTC. It is translated as CASSLARAEPQDEQYV.

This clonotype was found a few times. The chain carries TRBV15 and TRBJ2-3, with no clear D. This CDR3 is 16 amino acids long. Germline V lookup: CDR1 LNHNV, CDR2 YYDKDF (reference sequence). The V and J ends lost 0 bases and 3 bases respectively, with 13 bases between them. CDR3 bases: TGTGCCACCAGCAGAGATGAAGTCGACCTTACAGATACGCAGTATTTT. Its translation is CATSRDEVDLTDTQYF.

This chain connects TRBV7-9 to TRBJ2-2; 8 positions match TRBD2. The CDR3 sequence is 13 residues long. Germline-derived CDR1 and CDR2 are SEHNR and FQNEAQ (reference sequence). The ends lost 7 bases at V and 9 bases at J; junction bases unmatched: 7. The CDR3 loop reads CASIREGNRELFF. CDR3 DNA: TGTGCCAGCATCCGGGAGGGAAACAGGGAGCTGTTTTTT.

This clonotype was seen ten or more times. V usage is TRBV7-8 and J usage is TRBJ2-7; a weak D match, TRBD1 (6 bases). Between the trimmed V and J ends, which lost 5 bases and 7 bases, there was a span of 21 bases. Per germline, CDR1 SGHVS and CDR2 FQNEAQ. This CDR3 is 15 amino acids long. CDR3 nucleotide sequence: TGTGCCAGCAGCCTAACGGACAGTCCTTCTTGGGAGCAGTACGTC. This sequence encodes CASSLTDSPSWEQYV.

V and J are TRBV5-6 and TRBJ2-7, with D possibly TRBD1 on 5 matching bases. Per germline, CDR1 SGHDT and CDR2 YYEEEE. V shed 3 bases and J shed 7 bases, with 17 bases lying between them. This CDR3 comprises 14 residues. CDR3: CASSYEGAIGEQYF. The CDR3 coding sequence is TGTGCCAGCAGCTACGAAGGGGCCATAGGGGAGCAGTACTTC.